This T cell receptor (beta chain) was retrieved from a study of T cells after yellow fever vaccination. This clonotype was observed a few times. The antigen remains unidentified. The V end was cut by 7 bases, the J end by 3 bases, with 13 bases between. The length of the CDR3 is 14 residues. TCRdb reprocessed the 5' RACE reads with MiXCR, giving one entry per CDR3 protein. The sample records about 220,000 distinct CDR3 sequences, approximately 3.2% being singletons. Findings and limits, study-wide: Abundant clonotypes from the bulk population could have been carried over as contaminants into FACS-sorted repertoires. Researchers report a weaker secondary response that nonetheless peaked faster, day 5 versus 15. Reappearing after the booster were most of the clones from primary vaccination (about 96% CD4, 70% to 90% CD8).

The sequence derives from a man aged 18 to 35 who received the YFV17D yellow fever vaccine. This material consisted of CD4+ T cells sorted from PBMCs, taken 10 days after the yellow fever booster vaccination. This chain joins TRBV12-3 or TRBV12-4 and TRBJ1-3; TRBD1 might be the D (5 bases). The CDR3 here is CASNPAGGGNTIYF. In DNA, the CDR3 is TGTGCCAGCAATCCGGCGGGGGGTGGAAACACCATATATTTT.